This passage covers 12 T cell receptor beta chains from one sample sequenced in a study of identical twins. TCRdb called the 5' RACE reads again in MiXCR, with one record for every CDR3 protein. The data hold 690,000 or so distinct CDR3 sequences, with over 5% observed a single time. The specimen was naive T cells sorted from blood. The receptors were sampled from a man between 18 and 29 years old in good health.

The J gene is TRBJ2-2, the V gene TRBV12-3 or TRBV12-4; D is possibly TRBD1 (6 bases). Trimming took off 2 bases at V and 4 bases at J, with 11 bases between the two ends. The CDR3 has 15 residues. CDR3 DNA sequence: TGTGCCAGCAGTTTAAACACAGGGTCCACCGGGGAGCTGTTTTTT. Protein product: CASSLNTGSTGELFF.

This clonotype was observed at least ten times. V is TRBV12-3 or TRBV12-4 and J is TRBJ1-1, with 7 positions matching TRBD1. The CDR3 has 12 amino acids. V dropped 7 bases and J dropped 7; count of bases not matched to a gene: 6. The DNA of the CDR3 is TGTGCCAGCAACTGGGGACAGCTTGAAGCTTTCTTT. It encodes CASNWGQLEAFF.

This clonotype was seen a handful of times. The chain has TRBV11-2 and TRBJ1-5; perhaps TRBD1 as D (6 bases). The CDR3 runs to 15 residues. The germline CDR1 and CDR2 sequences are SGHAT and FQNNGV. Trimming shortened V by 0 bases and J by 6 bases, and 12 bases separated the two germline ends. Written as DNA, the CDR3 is TGTGCCAGCAGCTTAGAGGCAGGGGTCGGTCAGCCCCAGCATTTT. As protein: CASSLEAGVGQPQHF. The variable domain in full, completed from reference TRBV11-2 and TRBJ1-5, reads EAGVAQSPRYKIIEKRQSVAFWCNPISGHATLYWYQQILGQGPKLLIQFQNNGVVDDSQLPKDRFSAERLKGVDSTLKIQPAKLEDSAVYLCASSLEAGVGQPQHFGDGTRLSIL.

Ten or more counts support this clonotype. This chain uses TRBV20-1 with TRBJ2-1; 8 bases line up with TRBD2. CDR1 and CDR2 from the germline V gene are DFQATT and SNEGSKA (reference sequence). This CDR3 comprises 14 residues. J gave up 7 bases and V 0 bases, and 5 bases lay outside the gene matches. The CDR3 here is CSARDPLAGNEQFF. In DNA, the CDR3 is TGCAGTGCTAGAGATCCGCTAGCGGGTAATGAGCAGTTCTTC.

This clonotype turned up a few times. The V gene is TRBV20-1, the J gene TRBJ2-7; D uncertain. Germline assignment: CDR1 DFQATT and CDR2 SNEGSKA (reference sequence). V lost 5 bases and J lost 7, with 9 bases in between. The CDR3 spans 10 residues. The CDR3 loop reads CSASRVEQYF. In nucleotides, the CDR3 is TGCAGTGCTTCTCGAGTGGAGCAGTACTTC.

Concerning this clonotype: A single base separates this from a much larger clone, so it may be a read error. The DNA for the CDR3 is TGTGCCAGCAGCGTAATCCCCGTCGGGGGAGGGAACGACAATGAGCAGTTCTTC. Amino acids: CASSVIPVGGGNDNEQFF. V and J are TRBV9 and TRBJ2-1, with TRBD2 identical over 7 bases. The V and J ends lost 1 base and 5 bases, in that order; junction bases with no gene match: 15. The V gene's germline CDR1 is SGDLS and CDR2 YYNGEE. CDR3 size: 18 residues.

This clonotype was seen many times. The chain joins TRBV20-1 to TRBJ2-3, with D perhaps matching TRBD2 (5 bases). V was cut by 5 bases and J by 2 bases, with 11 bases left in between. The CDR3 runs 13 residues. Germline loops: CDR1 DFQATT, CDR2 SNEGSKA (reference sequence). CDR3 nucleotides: TGCAGTGCTCCTAGCCTTACCACAGATACGCAGTATTTT. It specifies CSAPSLTTDTQYF.

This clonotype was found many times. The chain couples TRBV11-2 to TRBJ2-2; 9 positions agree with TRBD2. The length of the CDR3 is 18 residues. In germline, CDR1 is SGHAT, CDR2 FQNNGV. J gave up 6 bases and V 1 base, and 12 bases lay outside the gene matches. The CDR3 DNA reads TGTGCCAGCAGCTTAGGTTACGCGGGAGGGCCGAGGTCCGGGGAGCTGTTTTTT. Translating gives CASSLGYAGGPRSGELFF.

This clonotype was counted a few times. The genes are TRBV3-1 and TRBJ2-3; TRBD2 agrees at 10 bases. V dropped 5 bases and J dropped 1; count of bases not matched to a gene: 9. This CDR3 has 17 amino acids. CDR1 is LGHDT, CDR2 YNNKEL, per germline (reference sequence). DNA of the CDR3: TGTGCCAGCAGCGTCCCGACTAGCGGGCTTGGCACAGATACGCAGTATTTT. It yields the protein CASSVPTSGLGTDTQYF.

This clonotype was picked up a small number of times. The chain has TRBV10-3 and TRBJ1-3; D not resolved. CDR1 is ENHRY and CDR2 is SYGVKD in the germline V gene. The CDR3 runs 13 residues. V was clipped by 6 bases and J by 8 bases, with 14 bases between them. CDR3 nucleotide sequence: TGTGCCATCAGCGGGGTTCCGGTGGACACCATATATTTT. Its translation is CAISGVPVDTIYF.

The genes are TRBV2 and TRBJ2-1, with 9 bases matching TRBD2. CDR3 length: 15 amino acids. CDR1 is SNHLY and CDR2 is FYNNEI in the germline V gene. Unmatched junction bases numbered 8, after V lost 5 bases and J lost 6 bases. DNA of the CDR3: TGTGCCAGCAGTCGGTCCCTAGCGGGGATCAATGAGCAGTTCTTC. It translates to CASSRSLAGINEQFF.

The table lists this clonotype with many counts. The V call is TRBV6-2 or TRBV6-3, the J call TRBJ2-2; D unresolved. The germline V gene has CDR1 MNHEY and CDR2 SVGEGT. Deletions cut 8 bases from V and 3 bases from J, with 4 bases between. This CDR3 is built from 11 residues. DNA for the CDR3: TGTGCCAGCCGAGACACCGGGGAGCTGTTTTTT. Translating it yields CASRDTGELFF.